This note documents a single T cell receptor beta chain sequence. Assay used: immunoSEQ multiplex PCR; TCRdb lists only in-frame clones, some missing. The sample lists about 9,000 clones, approximately 83% occurring once. This entry is derived from a study of blood T cell repertoires in COVID-19. The length of the CDR3 is 15 residues. Germline V lookup: CDR1 MDHEN, CDR2 SYDVKM. V lost 6 bases to trimming and J lost 4 bases; unmatched junction nucleotides: 5. Material: peripheral blood. The clonotype was recovered from a human donor in a cohort sampled during active COVID-19. The chain couples TRBV28 to TRBJ2-1; 11 nucleotides align to TRBD2. CDR3 sequence reads: CASSPGTSGYNEQFF. CDR3 coding DNA: TGTGCCAGCAGCCCTGGGACTAGCGGTTACAATGAGCAGTTCTTC. Variable domain in full (rest from reference TRBV28 and TRBJ2-1): DVKVTQSSRYLVKRTGEKVFLECVQDMDHENMFWYRQDPGLGLRLIYFSYDVKMKEKGDIPEGYSVSREKKERFSLILESASTNQTSMYLCASSPGTSGYNEQFFGPGTRLTVL.